This T cell receptor (beta chain) was identified during a study of blood T cell repertoires in COVID-19. CDR3 size: 16 residues. Germline CDR1 MDHEN, CDR2 SYDVKM. V shed 6 bases and J 4 bases; nucleotides not matched to a gene: 13. In the source study's methods: Reference gene primer amplification gave estimated nucleated cell counts. Generated by immunoSEQ multiplex PCR, the TCRdb table keeps only in-frame clones and is missing some. Clone size and the V and J calls come from that table; the DNA yielded D and trimming. Of more than 200,000 clones listed, 75% to 90% were seen once; the top ten hold 2.5% to 3%.

The V and J genes are TRBV28 and TRBJ1-2; TRBD1 matches at 8 bases. Sequences were obtained from peripheral blood. This sequence originates from a woman aged 70-85 years with active or convalescent COVID-19. Here the CDR3 reads CASSWAQGAAGYGYTF. CDR3 in DNA: TGTGCCAGCAGCTGGGCCCAGGGGGCCGCTGGCTATGGCTACACCTTC.